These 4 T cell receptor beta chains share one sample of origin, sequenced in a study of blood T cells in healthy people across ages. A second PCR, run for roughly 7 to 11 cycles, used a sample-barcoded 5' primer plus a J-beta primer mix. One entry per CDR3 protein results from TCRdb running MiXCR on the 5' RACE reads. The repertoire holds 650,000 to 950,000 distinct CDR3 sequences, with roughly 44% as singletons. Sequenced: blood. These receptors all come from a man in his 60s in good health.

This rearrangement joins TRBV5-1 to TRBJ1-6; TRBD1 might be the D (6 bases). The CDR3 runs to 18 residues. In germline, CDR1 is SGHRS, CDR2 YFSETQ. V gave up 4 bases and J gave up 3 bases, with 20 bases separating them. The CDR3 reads CASSPGDLRTDYNSPLHF. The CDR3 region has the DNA TGCGCCAGCAGCCCCGGAGATTTGAGGACAGACTATAATTCACCCCTCCACTTT.

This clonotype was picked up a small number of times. DNA for the CDR3: TGTGCCAGCAGCGTAGGGACAGGGAAAAACATTCAGTACTTC. Amino acids: CASSVGTGKNIQYF. The chain uses TRBV9 and TRBJ2-4, with 8 nucleotides matching TRBD1. The CDR3 length is 14 residues. The J segment lost 4 bases and the V segment lost 0 bases, leaving 0 bases of the junction unmatched. Germline assignment: CDR1 SGDLS and CDR2 YYNGEE.

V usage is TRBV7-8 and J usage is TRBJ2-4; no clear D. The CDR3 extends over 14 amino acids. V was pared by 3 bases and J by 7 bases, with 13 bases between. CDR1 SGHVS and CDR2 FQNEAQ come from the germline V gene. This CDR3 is CASSLDSKLNIQYF. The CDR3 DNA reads TGTGCCAGCAGCTTGGATTCGAAACTTAACATTCAGTACTTC.

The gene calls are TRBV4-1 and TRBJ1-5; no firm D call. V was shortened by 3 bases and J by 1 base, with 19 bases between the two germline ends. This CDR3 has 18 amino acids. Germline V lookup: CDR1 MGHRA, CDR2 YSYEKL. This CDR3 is CASSQRRAAGFSNQPQHF. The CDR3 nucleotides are TGCGCCAGCAGCCAGAGGAGGGCAGCCGGTTTCAGCAATCAGCCCCAGCATTTT.